The 22 T cell receptor beta chains listed next were all sequenced from one sample in a study of vaccination effects on CD4 cells after COVID-19. For these TCRs, the target antigens are not known. Sequencing used immunoSEQ multiplex PCR; TCRdb keeps in-frame clones, though not all of them. The table records 71,000 or so clones, over 65% of them present only once. Antigen-specific CD4+ T cells were expanded with viral peptide pools in the ViraFEST assay before sequencing. When less than 12 days of culture had elapsed, CD4+ T cells were isolated. Vaccine recipients, nucleocapsid antibody negative, had no prior SARS-CoV-2 infection. Sequenced here: CD4+ T cells from PBMCs cultured with HCoV-OC43 spike peptides, sampled before COVID-19 vaccination. Indicated subset: HCoV-OC43 spike overlapping peptide pool stimulation. The receptors shown here come from a human donor who received a COVID-19 vaccine.

V gene TRBV5-1 combines with J gene TRBJ1-4; tentative D call: TRBD1 (6 bases). From germline, CDR1 is SGHRS and CDR2 YFSETQ. V lost 8 bases and J lost 0, with 8 bases in between. The CDR3 sequence is 13 residues long. CDR3 nucleotides: TGCGCCAGTAGGACAGCAACTAATGAAAAACTGTTTTTT. Its protein is CASRTATNEKLFF.

This clone turned up a few times. At one of its ends the junction is not consistent with the germline gene, which may arise from a read error. The chain uses TRBV5-5 and TRBJ2-2, with D perhaps matching TRBD2 (6 bases). Germline V gives CDR1 SGHKS, CDR2 YYEKEE (reference sequence). The CDR3 has 14 residues. The CDR3 DNA follows: TGTGCCAGCAGCTTGTCAGGGTACGCCGGGGGGCTGTTTTTT. It yields the protein CASSLSGYAGGLFF. Based on the CDR3 plus reference TRBV5-5 and TRBJ2-2, the full variable domain is DAGVTQSPTHLIKTRGQQVTLRCSPISGHKSVSWYQQVLGQGPQFIFQYYEKEERGRGNFPDRFSARQFPNYSSELNVNALLLGDSALYLCASSLSGYAGGLFFGEGSRLTVL.

V and J are TRBV5-8 and TRBJ1-2; 9 nucleotides agree with TRBD1. Per germline, CDR1 SGHTS and CDR2 YDEGEE. The CDR3 extends over 16 amino acids. Trimming at V came to 2 bases and at J to 4 bases, leaving 9 bases not matched to a gene. CDR3 protein: CASSLRPGTGRYGYTF. The CDR3 DNA reads TGTGCCAGCAGCTTAAGACCCGGGACAGGGCGCTATGGCTACACCTTC.

The chain combines TRBV2 with TRBJ2-3; D remains ambiguous. This CDR3 region has 14 residues. Looked up from germline, CDR1 is SNHLY and CDR2 is FYNNEI. The V and J ends lost 6 bases and 6 bases respectively, with 16 bases between them. CDR3 amino acids: CASSPRTLQDTQYF. The CDR3 DNA sequence: TGTGCCAGCAGCCCAAGGACCTTACAGGATACGCAGTATTTT.

This clone has a handful of counts. This chain joins TRBV19 and TRBJ1-5; tentatively, D is TRBD1 (6 bases). The CDR3 runs to 17 residues. Per germline, CDR1 LNHDA and CDR2 SQIVND (reference sequence). Trimming pared 5 bases from V and 1 base from J, leaving 18 bases between. CDR3 nucleotides: TGTGCCAGTAGTCAGGACAGCACTCTAAGGAGCAATCAGCCCCAGCATTTT. It is translated as CASSQDSTLRSNQPQHF.

This clone was observed a handful of times. This chain connects TRBV5-1 to TRBJ1-1; D call uncertain. The CDR3 consists of 17 residues. V was trimmed by 0 bases and J by 1 base, leaving 16 bases between them. CDR1 is SGHRS and CDR2 is YFSETQ in the germline V gene. CDR3 coding DNA: TGCGCCAGCAGCTTGGTATTCGACCGTAACCCGAACACTGAAGCTTTCTTT. This codes for CASSLVFDRNPNTEAFF. The full variable domain, with the rest looked up from reference TRBV5-1 and TRBJ1-1, is KAGVTQTPRYLIKTRGQQVTLSCSPISGHRSVSWYQQTPGQGLQFLFEYFSETQRNKGNFPGRFSGRQFSNSRSEMNVSTLELGDSALYLCASSLVFDRNPNTEAFFGQGTRLTVV.

In its sample, this clone was seen a few times. The CDR3 loop is CASSGGTANQPQHF. CDR3 nucleotide sequence: TGTGCCAGCAGCGGGGGGACAGCCAATCAGCCCCAGCATTTT. This chain links TRBV9 with TRBJ1-5; 7 positions match TRBD1. Trimming took 3 bases from V and 3 from J; bases not matched to a gene: 3. This CDR3 is 14 amino acids long. Germline CDR1 is SGDLS and CDR2 is YYNGEE.

The gene calls are TRBV5-6 and TRBJ2-5, with a weak D call TRBD1 (5 bases). The V end lost 0 bases, the J end lost 1 base, and 16 bases lay between the germline ends. In germline, CDR1 is SGHDT, CDR2 YYEEEE. The CDR3 covers 17 residues. The CDR3 protein is CASSLGGRNNIQETQYF. In nucleotides, the CDR3 is TGTGCCAGCAGCTTGGGGGGCAGAAACAACATCCAAGAGACCCAGTACTTC.

The rearrangement joins TRBV2 to TRBJ1-2; D perhaps matches TRBD1 (5 bases). V lost 5 bases and J 2 bases, leaving 18 bases between the germline ends. This CDR3 region has 16 residues. Per the germline V gene, CDR1 is SNHLY and CDR2 is FYNNEI. This CDR3 is CASSKRRTTENYGYTF. The CDR3 DNA sequence: TGTGCCAGCAGTAAAAGAAGAACGACAGAGAACTATGGCTACACCTTC.

The chain joins TRBV12-5 to TRBJ2-1; weak D call: TRBD1 (6 bases). Trimming shortened V by 1 base and J by 7 bases, and 11 bases separated the two germline ends. The germline V gene encodes CDR1 LGHNT and CDR2 FRNRAP. This CDR3 spans 14 amino acids. The CDR3 DNA follows: TGTGCTAGTGGTTTGGCACAGGGTGTGAATGAGCAGTTCTTC. Translated, it gives CASGLAQGVNEQFF.

This clone appeared a few times. The rearrangement joins TRBV30 to TRBJ1-1, with 8 bases lining up with TRBD1. This CDR3 contains 14 residues. CDR1 and CDR2 from the germline V gene are GTSNPN and SVGIG (reference sequence). V lost 1 base to trimming and J lost 2 bases; unmatched junction nucleotides: 3. The CDR3 DNA follows: TGTGCCTGGAGTGAGGACAGGGTCAACACTGAAGCTTTCTTT. This sequence encodes CAWSEDRVNTEAFF.

This clone has a handful of counts. The V call is TRBV11-2, the J call TRBJ1-5; the D gene is possibly TRBD1 (5 bases). The V gene's germline CDR1 is SGHAT and CDR2 FQNNGV. The CDR3 is made up of 13 amino acids. The V end was cut by 6 bases, the J end by 7 bases, with 13 bases between. CDR3 DNA: TGTGCCAGCAGTCCACGGACAATCCAGCCCCAGCATTTT. Translation: CASSPRTIQPQHF.

The J gene is TRBJ2-1, the V gene TRBV27; D gene unclear. The CDR3 spans 14 residues. Trimming took 3 bases from V and 0 from J, leaving 6 bases between them. CDR1 MNHEY and CDR2 SMNVEV come from the germline V gene (reference sequence). This CDR3 reads CASSFHSSYNEQFF. The CDR3 region has the DNA TGTGCCAGCAGTTTCCATAGCTCCTACAATGAGCAGTTCTTC.

The V call is TRBV5-1, the J call TRBJ1-4; 7 nucleotides line up with TRBD1. This CDR3 region has 14 residues. Trimming removed 3 bases from V and 8 bases from J; junction bases left unmatched: 7. CDR1 and CDR2 from the germline V gene are SGHRS and YFSETQ. CDR3 sequence (DNA): TGCGCCAGCAGCTCACAGGGGTTCGGGGAAAAACTGTTTTTT. It encodes CASSSQGFGEKLFF.

The chain combines TRBV15 with TRBJ2-7, with no clear D. Trimming removed 1 base from V and 5 bases from J, with 9 bases in between. CDR3 length equals 13 residues. The germline V gene has CDR1 LNHNV and CDR2 YYDKDF (reference sequence). The CDR3 DNA follows: TGTGCCACCAGCAGAGTTCCTGGGGACGAGCAGTACGTC. It yields the protein CATSRVPGDEQYV.

The chain combines TRBV30 with TRBJ2-3, with 9 bases matching TRBD2. The CDR3 covers 14 residues. With 3 bases clipped from V and 7 bases from J, the junction kept 8 bases outside the gene matches. Germline-derived CDR1 and CDR2 are GTSNPN and SVGIG (reference sequence). The CDR3 here is CAWRGLARGNTQYF. In DNA form, the CDR3 reads TGTGCCTGGAGGGGACTAGCAAGAGGGAATACGCAGTATTTT.

The chain recombines TRBV5-6 with TRBJ2-5; TRBD2 aligns across 8 bases. J was trimmed by 0 bases and V by 2 bases; bases with no gene match: 3. The length of the CDR3 is 15 residues. Looked up from germline, CDR1 is SGHDT and CDR2 is YYEEEE. The chain's CDR3 is CASSLLAGNQETQYF. Here the CDR3 DNA reads TGTGCCAGCAGCTTATTAGCGGGGAACCAAGAGACCCAGTACTTC.

This chain's CDR3 is CAWSVMGREDEKLFF. In DNA, the CDR3 is TGTGCCTGGAGTGTGATGGGCAGGGAGGATGAAAAACTGTTTTTT. V is TRBV30 and J is TRBJ1-4; tentative D call: TRBD1 (5 bases). This CDR3 comprises 15 residues. Germline assignment: CDR1 GTSNPN and CDR2 SVGIG (reference sequence). V was shortened by 0 bases and J by 6 bases, with 14 bases between the two germline ends.

V gene TRBV18 combines with J gene TRBJ2-3; D might be TRBD2 (5 bases). The CDR3 length is 15 residues. V was pared by 3 bases and J by 3 bases, with 13 bases between. Germline V gene lookup returns CDR1 KGHSH and CDR2 LQKENI. The CDR3 DNA reads as TGTGCCAGCTCACCGATATCAGGCGGGACAGATACGCAGTATTTT. This encodes CASSPISGGTDTQYF.

The rearrangement joins TRBV2 to TRBJ1-6, with D unresolved. This CDR3 has 14 amino acids. Trimming pared 5 bases from V and 7 bases from J, leaving 12 bases between. CDR1 and CDR2 from the germline V gene are SNHLY and FYNNEI. The CDR3 DNA is TGTGCCAGCAGTCAGGCTAAGGGAAATTCACCCCTCCACTTT. Its protein product is CASSQAKGNSPLHF.

This clone was recorded a few times. V and J are TRBV9 and TRBJ1-2; perhaps TRBD1 as D (5 bases). V was shortened by 2 bases and J by 2 bases, with 16 bases between the two germline ends. Germline lookup yields CDR1 SGDLS and CDR2 YYNGEE. The CDR3 is 16 amino acids. This chain's CDR3 is CASSVGRGVGNYGYTF. DNA of the CDR3: TGTGCCAGCAGCGTGGGAAGGGGAGTAGGGAACTATGGCTACACCTTC.

This clone came up once. This sequence joins TRBV21-1 and TRBJ1-1; TRBD1 is the table's D call and was not checked against the DNA. TRBV21-1 is a pseudogene locus. This CDR3 contains 15 residues. CDR3 DNA: TGTGCCAGCAGCAGCCGGACAGGAGAGAGCACTGAAGCTTTCTTT. It specifies CASSSRTGESTEAFF.